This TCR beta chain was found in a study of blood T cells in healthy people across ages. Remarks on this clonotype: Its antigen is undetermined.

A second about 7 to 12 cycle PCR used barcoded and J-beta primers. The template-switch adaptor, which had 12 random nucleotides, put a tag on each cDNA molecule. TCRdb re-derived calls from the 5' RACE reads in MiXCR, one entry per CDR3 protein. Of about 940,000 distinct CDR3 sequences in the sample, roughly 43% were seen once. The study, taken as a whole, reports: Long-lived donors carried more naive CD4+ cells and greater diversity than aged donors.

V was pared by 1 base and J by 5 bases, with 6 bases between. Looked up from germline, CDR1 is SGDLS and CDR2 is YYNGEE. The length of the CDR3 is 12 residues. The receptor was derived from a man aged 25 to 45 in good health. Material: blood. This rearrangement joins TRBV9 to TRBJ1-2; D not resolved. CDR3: CASSVTRYGYTF. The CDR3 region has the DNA TGTGCCAGCAGCGTAACTCGGTATGGCTACACCTTC.